The present entry profiles one TCR beta chain with its context. Indicated time point: patch test 3, about 24 weeks after DPC sensitization. The treatment: therapeutic diphenylcyclopropenone sensitization with weekly scalp DPC. Donors were 18 to 70-year-old alopecia patients suitable for DPC. One entry per CDR3 protein, called by TCRdb with MiXCR from the RACE reads. The profile shows about 160,000 distinct CDR3 sequences, about 27% of them singletons. Germline CDR1 SEHNR, CDR2 FQNEAQ (reference sequence). The CDR3 length is 16 residues. V was shortened by 5 bases and J by 6 bases, with 23 bases between the two germline ends. The data are from a study of human T cells and chemical hapten exposure.

The source is a woman under 30 with alopecia areata. Some clones in this sample may be carry-over from other donors' samples. This material consisted of whole blood, taken in connection with sensitization to the hapten diphenylcyclopropenone (DPC). This rearrangement joins TRBV7-9 to TRBJ2-7; D may be TRBD2 (6 bases). Written as DNA, the CDR3 is TGTGCCAGCAGCGACACCGCTAGCGTCTCTCCGCTCGAGCAGTACTTC. Translated, it gives CASSDTASVSPLEQYF. Full variable domain (outside the CDR3, taken from reference TRBV7-9 and TRBJ2-7): DTGVSQNPRHKITKRGQNVTFRCDPISEHNRLYWYRQTLGQGPEFLTYFQNEAQLEKSRLLSDRFSAERPKGSFSTLEIQRTEQGDSAMYLCASSDTASVSPLEQYFGPGTRLTVT.